This T cell receptor (beta chain) was identified in a study of T-cell reconstitution after alpha-beta-depleted transplantation in children. TCRbeta library construction was performed incorporating unique molecular identifiers. A single record per CDR3 protein comes from TCRdb applying MiXCR to the PCR reads. The table shows around 200,000 distinct CDR3 sequences, with approximately 9.5% occurring only once. This CDR3 is built from 16 residues. CDR1 is SGHTA and CDR2 is FQGNSA in the germline V gene. The ends were cut back, 0 bases at V and 0 bases at J, with 6 bases in the middle. The receptor was derived from a human donor who donated a stem cell graft to a child with acute lymphoblastic leukemia. This material consisted of PBMCs from the stem cell graft donor, taken from the stem cell graft. This chain connects TRBV7-2 to TRBJ2-6; D remains ambiguous. The DNA of the CDR3 is TGTGCCAGCAGCTTAGCGGTGGGCTCTGGGGCCAACGTCCTGACTTTC. It encodes CASSLAVGSGANVLTF.